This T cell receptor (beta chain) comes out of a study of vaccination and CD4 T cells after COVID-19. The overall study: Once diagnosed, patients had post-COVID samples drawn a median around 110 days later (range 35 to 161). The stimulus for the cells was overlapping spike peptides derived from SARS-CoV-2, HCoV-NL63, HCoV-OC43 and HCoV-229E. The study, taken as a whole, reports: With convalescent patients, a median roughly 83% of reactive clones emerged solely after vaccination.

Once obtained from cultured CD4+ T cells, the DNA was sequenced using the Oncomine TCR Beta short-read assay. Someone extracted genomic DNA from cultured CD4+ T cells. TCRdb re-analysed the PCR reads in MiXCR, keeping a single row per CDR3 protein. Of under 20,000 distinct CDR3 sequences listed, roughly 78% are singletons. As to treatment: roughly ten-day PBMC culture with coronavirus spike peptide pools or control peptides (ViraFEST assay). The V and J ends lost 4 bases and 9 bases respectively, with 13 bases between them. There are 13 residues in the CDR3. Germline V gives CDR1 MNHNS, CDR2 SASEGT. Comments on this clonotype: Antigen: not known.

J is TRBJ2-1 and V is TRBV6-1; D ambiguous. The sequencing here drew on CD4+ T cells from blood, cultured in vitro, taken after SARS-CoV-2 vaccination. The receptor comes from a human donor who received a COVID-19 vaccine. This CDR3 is CASSVLTVGEQFF. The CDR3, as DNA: TGTGCCAGCAGTGTATTGACCGTTGGTGAGCAGTTCTTC.